The sequence of this T cell receptor (beta chain) was determined in a study of tumor and adjacent non-tumor tissue in lung cancer. In the study overall: Patients were aged about 31 to 76, 9 to 10 men and about five women, stage I to III. Study-wide results and limits: Higher tumor TCR diversity was associated with shorter survival. Tumor repertoires had a smaller top 100 clone share than normal lung. TCR diversity was significantly greater in tumor than normal lung tissue.

Turning to this clonotype: The antigen is not known. An end of the junction does not agree with germline; a read error may underlie this.

Three rounds of nested PCR, following a modified ARM-PCR protocol, produced the TCRbeta library. One entry per CDR3 protein results from TCRdb running MiXCR on the multiplex PCR reads. This table holds roughly 66,000 distinct CDR3 sequences, about 80% found once. No cell sorting was done before RNA was extracted from the tissue. Germline V gene data show CDR1 as SGHRS and CDR2 as YFSETQ. There are 17 residues in the CDR3. Sequencing input: lung tumor tissue. This clonotype originated in a man in his 60s with non-small cell lung cancer. The V and J genes are TRBV5-1 and TRBJ2-6; 12 bases are shared with TRBD1. CDR3: CASSLGTGGLGANVMTF. The CDR3 region has the DNA TGCGCCAGCAGCTTAGGGACAGGGGGCCTTGGGGCCAACGTCATGACTTTC.